The clone carrying this T cell receptor (beta chain) was observed a few times. The use of a sample-barcoded 5' primer and a J-beta primer mix characterized a second PCR of about 6 to 12 cycles. TCRdb reprocessed the 5' RACE reads via MiXCR and lists one record per CDR3 protein. Of 800,000 to 1,300,000 distinct CDR3 sequences listed, around 27% were seen once; the top ten hold 0.65% to 0.95%. This record belongs to a study of blood T cells in healthy people across ages. Looked up from germline, CDR1 is LNHDA and CDR2 is SQIVND (reference sequence). This CDR3 contains 15 residues. The V and J ends lost 7 bases and 0 bases respectively, with 12 bases between them. In addition, the sample was reused for a study of T cells of mothers and their children.

Input material: blood. This TCR came from a girl aged 2-10 years in good health. The rearrangement joins TRBV19 to TRBJ1-4, with a weak D call TRBD1 (5 bases). The CDR3, as DNA: TGTGCCAGTACGGCGACAGCTGCAACTAATGAAAAACTGTTTTTT. Translated: CASTATAATNEKLFF.